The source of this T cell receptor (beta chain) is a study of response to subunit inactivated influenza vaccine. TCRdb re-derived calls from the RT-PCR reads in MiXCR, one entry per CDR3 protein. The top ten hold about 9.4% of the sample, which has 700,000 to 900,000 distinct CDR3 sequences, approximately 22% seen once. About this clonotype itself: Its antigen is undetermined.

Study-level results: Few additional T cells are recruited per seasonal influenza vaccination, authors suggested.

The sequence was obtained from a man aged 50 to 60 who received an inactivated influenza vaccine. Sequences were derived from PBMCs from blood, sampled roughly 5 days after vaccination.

CDR3 in DNA: TGTGCCAGCAGTCCCGGGACGATGTATGGTACCGGACCAGGGGAGCTGTTTTTT. This codes for CASSPGTMYGTGPGELFF. This chain links TRBV7-3 with TRBJ2-2, with D perhaps assigned TRBD1 or TRBD2 (5 bases each). The length of the CDR3 is 18 residues. Trimming stripped 6 bases from V and 8 bases from J, with 28 bases between. CDR1 is SGHTA, CDR2 FQGTGA, per germline.